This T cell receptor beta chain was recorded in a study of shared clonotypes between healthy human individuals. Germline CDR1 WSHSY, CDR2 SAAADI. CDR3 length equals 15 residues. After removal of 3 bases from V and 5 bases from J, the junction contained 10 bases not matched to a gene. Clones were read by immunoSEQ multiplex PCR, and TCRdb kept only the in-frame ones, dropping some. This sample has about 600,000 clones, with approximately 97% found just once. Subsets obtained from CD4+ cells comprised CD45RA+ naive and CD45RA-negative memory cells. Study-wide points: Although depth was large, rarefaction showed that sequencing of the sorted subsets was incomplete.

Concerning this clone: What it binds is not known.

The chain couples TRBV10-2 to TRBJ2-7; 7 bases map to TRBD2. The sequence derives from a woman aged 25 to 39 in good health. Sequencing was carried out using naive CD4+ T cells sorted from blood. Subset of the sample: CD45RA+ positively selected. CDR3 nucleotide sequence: TGCGCCAGCAGTGACTCCCAGCGGGATTCTGACGAGCAGTACTTC. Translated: CASSDSQRDSDEQYF.